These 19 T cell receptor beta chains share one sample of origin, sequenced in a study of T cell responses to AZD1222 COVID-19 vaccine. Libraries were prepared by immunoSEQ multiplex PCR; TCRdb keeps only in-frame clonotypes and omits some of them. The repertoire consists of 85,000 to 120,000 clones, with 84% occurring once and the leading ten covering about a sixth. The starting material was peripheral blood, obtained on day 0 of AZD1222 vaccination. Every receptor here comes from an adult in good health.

The CDR3 spells CASSYVGRRQETQYF. The CDR3 DNA is TGTGCCAGCAGTTACGTGGGGCGGCGGCAAGAGACCCAGTACTTC. The V and J genes are TRBV6-6 and TRBJ2-5, with D tentatively TRBD1 (5 bases). The V end was cut by 2 bases, the J end by 2 bases, with 12 bases between. The CDR3 has 15 residues. CDR1 and CDR2 (germline): MNHNY, SVGAGI (reference sequence).

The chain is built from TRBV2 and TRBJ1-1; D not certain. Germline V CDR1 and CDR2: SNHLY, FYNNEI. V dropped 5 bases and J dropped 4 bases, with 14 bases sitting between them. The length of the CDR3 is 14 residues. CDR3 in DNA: TGTGCCAGCAGTCGAACAAGTGCAGGCACTGAAGCTTTCTTT. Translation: CASSRTSAGTEAFF.

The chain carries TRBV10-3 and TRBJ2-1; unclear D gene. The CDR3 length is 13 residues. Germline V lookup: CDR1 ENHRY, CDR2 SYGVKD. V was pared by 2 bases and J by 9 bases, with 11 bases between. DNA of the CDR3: TGTGCCATCAGTGAGAGACCAGTAAGTGAGCAGTTCTTC. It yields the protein CAISERPVSEQFF.

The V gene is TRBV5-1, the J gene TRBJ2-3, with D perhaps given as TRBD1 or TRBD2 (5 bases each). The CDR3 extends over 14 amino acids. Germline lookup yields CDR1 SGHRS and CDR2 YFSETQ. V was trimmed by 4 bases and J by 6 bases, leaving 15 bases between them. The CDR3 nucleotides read TGCGCCAGCAGCAGGACCGGGACCTGGGATACGCAGTATTTT. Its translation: CASSRTGTWDTQYF.

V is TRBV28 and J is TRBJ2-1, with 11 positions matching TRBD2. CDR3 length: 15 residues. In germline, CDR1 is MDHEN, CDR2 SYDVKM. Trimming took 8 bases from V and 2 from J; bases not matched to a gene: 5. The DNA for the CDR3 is TGTGCCAGCGTGGAGGGACTAGCGGCCTACAATGAGCAGTTCTTC. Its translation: CASVEGLAAYNEQFF.

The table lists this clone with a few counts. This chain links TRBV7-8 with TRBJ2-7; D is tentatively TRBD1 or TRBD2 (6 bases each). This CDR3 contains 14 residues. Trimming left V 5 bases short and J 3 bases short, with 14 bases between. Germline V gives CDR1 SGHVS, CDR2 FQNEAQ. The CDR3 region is CASSPGAAVYEQYF. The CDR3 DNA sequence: TGTGCCAGCAGCCCGGGGGCGGCTGTCTACGAGCAGTACTTC.

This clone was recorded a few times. This CDR3 reads CASSQDLGSGRNEQFF. DNA of the CDR3: TGCGCCAGCAGCCAAGATTTGGGTAGCGGGAGAAATGAGCAGTTCTTC. The chain has TRBV4-3 and TRBJ2-1, with TRBD2 matching over 9 bases. Trimming removed 0 bases from V and 7 bases from J; junction bases left unmatched: 7. CDR1 and CDR2 (germline): LGHNA, YSLEER. CDR3 length equals 16 residues.

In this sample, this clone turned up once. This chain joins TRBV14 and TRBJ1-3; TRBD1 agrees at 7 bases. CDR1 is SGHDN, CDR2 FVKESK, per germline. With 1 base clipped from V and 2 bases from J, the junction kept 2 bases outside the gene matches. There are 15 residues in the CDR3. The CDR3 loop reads CASSQGGGTGNTIYF. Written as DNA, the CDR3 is TGTGCCAGCAGCCAAGGAGGGGGCACTGGAAACACCATATATTTT.

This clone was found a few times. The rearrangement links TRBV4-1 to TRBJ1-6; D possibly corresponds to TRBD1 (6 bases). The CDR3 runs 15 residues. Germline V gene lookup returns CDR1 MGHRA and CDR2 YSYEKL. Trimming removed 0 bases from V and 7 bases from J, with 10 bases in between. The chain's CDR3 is CASSQDNRVNSPLHF. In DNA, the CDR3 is TGCGCCAGCAGCCAAGATAACAGGGTCAATTCACCCCTCCACTTT.

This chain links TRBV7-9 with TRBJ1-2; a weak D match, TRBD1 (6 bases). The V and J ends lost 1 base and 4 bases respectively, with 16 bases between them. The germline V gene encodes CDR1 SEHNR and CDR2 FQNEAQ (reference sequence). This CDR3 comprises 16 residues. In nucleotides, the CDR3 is TGTGCCAGCAGCTTAGACAGGGATGAGGAGTTCTATGGCTACACCTTC. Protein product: CASSLDRDEEFYGYTF.

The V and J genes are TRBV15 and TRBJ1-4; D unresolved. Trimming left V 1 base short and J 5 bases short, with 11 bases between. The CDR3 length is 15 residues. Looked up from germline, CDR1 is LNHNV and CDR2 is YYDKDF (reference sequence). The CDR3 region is CATSRGREGNEKLFF. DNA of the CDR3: TGTGCCACCAGCAGAGGACGTGAAGGGAATGAAAAACTGTTTTTT.

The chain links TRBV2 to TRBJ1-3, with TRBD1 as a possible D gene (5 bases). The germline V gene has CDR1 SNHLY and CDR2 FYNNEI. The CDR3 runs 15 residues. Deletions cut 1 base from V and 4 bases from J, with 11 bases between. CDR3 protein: CASSEVRAGGNTIYF. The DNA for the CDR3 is TGTGCCAGCAGTGAAGTCAGGGCGGGAGGAAACACCATATATTTT.

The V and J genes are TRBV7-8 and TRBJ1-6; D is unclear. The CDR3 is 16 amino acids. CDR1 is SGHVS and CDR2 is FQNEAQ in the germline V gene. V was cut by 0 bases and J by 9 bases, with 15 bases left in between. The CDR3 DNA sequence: TGTGCCAGCAGCTTAGCCCCCCGAGGGAGTGGTTCACCCCTCCACTTT. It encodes CASSLAPRGSGSPLHF.

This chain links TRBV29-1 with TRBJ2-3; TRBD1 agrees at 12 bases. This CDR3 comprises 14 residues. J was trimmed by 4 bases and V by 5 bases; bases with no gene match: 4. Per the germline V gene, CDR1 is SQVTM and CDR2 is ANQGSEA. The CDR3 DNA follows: TGCAGCGTTCGGGGGACAGGGGGCTCAGATACGCAGTATTTT. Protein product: CSVRGTGGSDTQYF.

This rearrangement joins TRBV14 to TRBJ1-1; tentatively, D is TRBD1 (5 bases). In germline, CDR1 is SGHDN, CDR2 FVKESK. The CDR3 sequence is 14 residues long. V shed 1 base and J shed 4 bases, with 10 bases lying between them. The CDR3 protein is CASSQVIGATEAFF. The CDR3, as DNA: TGTGCCAGCAGCCAAGTCATCGGGGCCACTGAAGCTTTCTTT.

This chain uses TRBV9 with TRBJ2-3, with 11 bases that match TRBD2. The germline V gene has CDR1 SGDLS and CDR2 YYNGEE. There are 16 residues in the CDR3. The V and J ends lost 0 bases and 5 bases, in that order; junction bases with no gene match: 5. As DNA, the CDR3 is TGTGCCAGCAGCGTAGAAGGGACTAGCGGAAAAGATACGCAGTATTTT. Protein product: CASSVEGTSGKDTQYF.

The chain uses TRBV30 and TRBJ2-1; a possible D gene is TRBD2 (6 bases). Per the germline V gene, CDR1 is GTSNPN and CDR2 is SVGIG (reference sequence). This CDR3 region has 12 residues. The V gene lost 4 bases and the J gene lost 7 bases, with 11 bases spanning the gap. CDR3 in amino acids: CAWTTGENEQFF. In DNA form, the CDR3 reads TGTGCCTGGACGACGGGGGAGAATGAGCAGTTCTTC.

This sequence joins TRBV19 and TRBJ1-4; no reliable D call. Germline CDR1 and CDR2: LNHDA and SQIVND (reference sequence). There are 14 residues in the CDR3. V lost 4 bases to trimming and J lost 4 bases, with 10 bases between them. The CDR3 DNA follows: TGTGCCAGTAGTACCCGGAGCCATAATGAAAAACTGTTTTTT. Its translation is CASSTRSHNEKLFF. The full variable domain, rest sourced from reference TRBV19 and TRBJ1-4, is DGGITQSPKYLFRKEGQNVTLSCEQNLNHDAMYWYRQDPGQGLRLIYYSQIVNDFQKGDIAEGYSVSREKKESFPLTVTSAQKNPTAFYLCASSTRSHNEKLFFGSGTQLSVL.

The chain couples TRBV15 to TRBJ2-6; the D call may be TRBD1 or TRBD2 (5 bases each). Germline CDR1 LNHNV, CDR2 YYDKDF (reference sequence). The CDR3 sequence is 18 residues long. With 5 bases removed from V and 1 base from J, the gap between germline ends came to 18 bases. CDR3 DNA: TGTGCCACCAGCGGAACCAGGGACCTCTCGTCTGGGGCCAACGTCCTGACTTTC. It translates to CATSGTRDLSSGANVLTF.